This T cell receptor beta chain was captured by sequencing in a study of T-cell memory formation after mild COVID-19. Across the study: Clusters were largely donor specific.

General study findings and limits: Memory cells collected pre-infection included some clones that later responded, suggesting cross-reactive memory joined. Unconfirmed was the SARS-CoV-2 specificity of second-wave clones that peaked on day 37.

Employing constant-segment primers, 5'RACE generated TCR alpha and TCR beta cDNA libraries bearing sample barcodes and UMIs. TCRdb ran MiXCR on the 5' RACE reads and lists one entry per CDR3 protein. The sample has 350,000 to 500,000 distinct CDR3 sequences, under 25% seen once. Germline V lookup: CDR1 SGHTA, CDR2 FQGNSA. The CDR3 length is 16 residues. V dropped 4 bases and J dropped 6; count of bases not matched to a gene: 10. In the case of this clonotype: Its antigen remains unidentified.

Material for sequencing was PBMCs or a T cell subset sorted from them (not recorded which). The TCR sequence derives from an adult woman who had mild COVID-19 (a few samples of this study predate the infection). Cell type and time point are not known. J is TRBJ2-3 and V is TRBV7-2, with 10 bases that match TRBD1. This CDR3 is CASSSGTGASWDTQYF. The CDR3, as DNA: TGTGCCAGCAGCTCCGGGACAGGGGCCTCCTGGGATACGCAGTATTTT.